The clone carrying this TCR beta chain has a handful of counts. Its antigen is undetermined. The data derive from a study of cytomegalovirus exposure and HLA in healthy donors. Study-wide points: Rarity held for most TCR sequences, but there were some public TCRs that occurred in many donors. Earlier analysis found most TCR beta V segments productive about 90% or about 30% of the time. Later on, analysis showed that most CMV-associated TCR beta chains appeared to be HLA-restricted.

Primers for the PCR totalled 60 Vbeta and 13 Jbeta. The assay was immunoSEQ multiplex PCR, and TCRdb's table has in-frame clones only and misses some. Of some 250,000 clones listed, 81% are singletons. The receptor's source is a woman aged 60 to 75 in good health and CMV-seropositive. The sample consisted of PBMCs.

The CDR3 bases are TGTGCCAGCAGTTACGGTGGCGAGCAGTTCTTC. The encoded protein is CASSYGGEQFF. The chain carries TRBV6-6 and TRBJ2-1; D unresolved. The V end lost 2 bases, the J end lost 10 bases, and 6 bases lay between the germline ends. Germline V CDR1 and CDR2: MNHNY, SVGAGI (reference sequence). The CDR3 is 11 residues long.